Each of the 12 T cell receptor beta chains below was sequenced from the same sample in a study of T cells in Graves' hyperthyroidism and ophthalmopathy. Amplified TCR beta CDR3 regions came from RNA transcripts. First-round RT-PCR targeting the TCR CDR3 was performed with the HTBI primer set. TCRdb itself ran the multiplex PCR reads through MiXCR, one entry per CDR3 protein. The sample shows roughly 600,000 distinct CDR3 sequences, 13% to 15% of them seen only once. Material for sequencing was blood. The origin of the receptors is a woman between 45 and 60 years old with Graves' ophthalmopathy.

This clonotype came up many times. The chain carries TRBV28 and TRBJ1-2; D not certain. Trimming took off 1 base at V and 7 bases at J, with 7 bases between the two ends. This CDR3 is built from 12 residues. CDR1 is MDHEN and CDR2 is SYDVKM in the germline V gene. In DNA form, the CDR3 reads TGTGCCAGCAGTTTATTGGGTTTTGGCTACACCTTC. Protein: CASSLLGFGYTF.

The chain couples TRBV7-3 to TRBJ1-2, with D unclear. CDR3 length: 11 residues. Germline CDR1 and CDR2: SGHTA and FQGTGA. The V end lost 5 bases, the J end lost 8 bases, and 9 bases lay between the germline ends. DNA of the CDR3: TGTGCCAGCAGCCACCTCCAAGGCTACACCTTC. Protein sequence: CASSHLQGYTF. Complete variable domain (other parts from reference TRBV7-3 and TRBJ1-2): GAGVSQTPSNKVTEKGKYVELRCDPISGHTALYWYRQSLGQGPEFLIYFQGTGAADDSGLPNDRFFAVRPEGSVSTLKIQRTERGDSAVYLCASSHLQGYTFGSGTRLTVV.

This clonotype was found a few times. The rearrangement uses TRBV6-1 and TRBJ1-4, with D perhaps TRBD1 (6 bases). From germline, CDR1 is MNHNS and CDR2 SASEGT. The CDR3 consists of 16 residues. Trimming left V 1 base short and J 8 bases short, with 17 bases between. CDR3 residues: CASSEVFRGPREKLFF. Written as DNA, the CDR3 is TGTGCCAGCAGTGAAGTATTTCGGGGGCCTAGGGAAAAACTGTTTTTT.

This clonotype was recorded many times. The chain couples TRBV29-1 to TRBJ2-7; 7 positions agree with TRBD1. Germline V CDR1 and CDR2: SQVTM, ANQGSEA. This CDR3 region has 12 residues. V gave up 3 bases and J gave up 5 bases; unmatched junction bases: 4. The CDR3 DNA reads TGCAGCGTTGACAGGGGGTCCAACGAGCAGTACTTC. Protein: CSVDRGSNEQYF.

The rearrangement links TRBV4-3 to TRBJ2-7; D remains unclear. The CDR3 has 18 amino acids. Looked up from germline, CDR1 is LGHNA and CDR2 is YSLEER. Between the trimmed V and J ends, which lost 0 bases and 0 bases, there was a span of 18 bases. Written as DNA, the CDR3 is TGCGCCAGCAGCCAAGATCTCAGCACGATGTTGTTCTCCTACGAGCAGTACTTC. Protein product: CASSQDLSTMLFSYEQYF.

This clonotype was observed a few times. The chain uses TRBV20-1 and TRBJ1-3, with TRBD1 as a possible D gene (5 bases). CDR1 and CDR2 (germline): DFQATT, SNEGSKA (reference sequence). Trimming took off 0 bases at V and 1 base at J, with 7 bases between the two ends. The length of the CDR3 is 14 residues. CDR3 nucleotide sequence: TGCAGTGCTAGAGATTGGACATCTGGAAACACCATATATTTT. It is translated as CSARDWTSGNTIYF.

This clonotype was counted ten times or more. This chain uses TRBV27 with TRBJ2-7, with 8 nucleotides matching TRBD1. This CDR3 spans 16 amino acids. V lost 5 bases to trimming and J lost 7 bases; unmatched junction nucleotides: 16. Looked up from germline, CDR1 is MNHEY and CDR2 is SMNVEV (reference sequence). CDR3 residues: CASSPYPGQDSREQYF. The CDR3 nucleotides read TGTGCCAGCAGTCCATATCCGGGACAGGACTCCAGGGAGCAGTACTTC.

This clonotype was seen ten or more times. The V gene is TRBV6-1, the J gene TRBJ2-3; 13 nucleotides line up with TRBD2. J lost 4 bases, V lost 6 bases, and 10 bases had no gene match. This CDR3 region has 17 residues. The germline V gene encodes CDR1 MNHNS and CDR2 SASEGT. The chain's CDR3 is CASSRKPGLAGSDTQYF. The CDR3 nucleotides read TGTGCCAGCAGCCGCAAACCGGGACTAGCGGGGTCAGATACGCAGTATTTT.

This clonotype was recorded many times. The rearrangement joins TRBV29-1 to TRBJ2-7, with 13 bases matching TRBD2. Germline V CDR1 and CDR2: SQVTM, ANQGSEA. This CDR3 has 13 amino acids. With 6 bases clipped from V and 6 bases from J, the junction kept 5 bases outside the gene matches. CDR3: CSVGTSGTSEQYF. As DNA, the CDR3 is TGCAGCGTCGGGACTAGCGGGACTAGCGAGCAGTACTTC.

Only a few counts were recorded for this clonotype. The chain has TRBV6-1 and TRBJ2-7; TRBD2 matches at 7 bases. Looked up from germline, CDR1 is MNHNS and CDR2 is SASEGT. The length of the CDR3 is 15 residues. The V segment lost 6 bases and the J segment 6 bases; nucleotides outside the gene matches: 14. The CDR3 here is CASRDPVNGRSEQYF. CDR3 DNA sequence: TGTGCCAGCAGGGACCCCGTGAACGGGAGGTCCGAGCAGTACTTC.

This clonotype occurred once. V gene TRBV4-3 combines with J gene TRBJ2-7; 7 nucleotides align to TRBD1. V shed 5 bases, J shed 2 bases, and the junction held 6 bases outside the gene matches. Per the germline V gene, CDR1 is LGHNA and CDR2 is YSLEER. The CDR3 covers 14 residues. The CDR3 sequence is CASSYTGTAYEQYF. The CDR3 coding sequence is TGCGCCAGCAGCTATACCGGGACAGCCTACGAGCAGTACTTC.

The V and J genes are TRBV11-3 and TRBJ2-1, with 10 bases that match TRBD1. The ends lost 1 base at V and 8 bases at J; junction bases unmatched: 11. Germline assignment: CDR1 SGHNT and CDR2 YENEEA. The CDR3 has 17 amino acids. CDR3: CASSLGGDRGRIDEQFF. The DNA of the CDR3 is TGTGCCAGCAGCTTAGGGGGAGACAGGGGGCGAATCGATGAGCAGTTCTTC. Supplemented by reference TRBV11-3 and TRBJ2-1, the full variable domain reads EAGVVQSPRYKIIEKKQPVAFWCNPISGHNTLYWYLQNLGQGPELLIRYENEEAVDDSQLPKDRFSAERLKGVDSTLKIQPAELGDSAVYLCASSLGGDRGRIDEQFFGPGTRLTVL.